One sample yielded the 17 T cell receptor beta chains listed below, sequenced in a study of blood T cells in healthy people across ages. The second PCR ran roughly 6 to 11 cycles with a sample-barcoded 5' primer and J-beta primers. From the 5' RACE reads, TCRdb called clonotypes with MiXCR, one entry per CDR3 protein. The sample records 1.5 million or so distinct CDR3 sequences, roughly 43% being singletons. Sequencing used blood. The receptor set was obtained from a woman aged 18-30 years in good health.

This clonotype has a handful of counts. The chain uses TRBV7-2 and TRBJ1-2; TRBD1 is a possible D gene (5 bases). The V end lost 5 bases, the J end lost 8 bases, and 12 bases lay between the germline ends. Germline V gene sequence: CDR1 SGHTA, CDR2 FQGNSA. The CDR3 length is 12 residues. The CDR3 reads CASSPQDMGYTF. CDR3 DNA: TGTGCCAGCAGCCCACAGGATATGGGCTACACCTTC.

The V and J genes are TRBV7-9 and TRBJ1-3; no firm D call. Trimming shortened V by 2 bases and J by 4 bases, and 9 bases separated the two germline ends. The CDR3 covers 14 residues. CDR1 and CDR2 from the germline V gene are SEHNR and FQNEAQ (reference sequence). In DNA, the CDR3 is TGTGCCAGCAGCTTACAGCGAATCGGAAACACCATATATTTT. It encodes CASSLQRIGNTIYF.

The gene calls are TRBV21-1 and TRBJ1-1; the D call in the table, TRBD1, was not verified against the DNA. TRBV21-1 constitutes a pseudogene. This CDR3 has 16 residues. CDR3 sequence: CASSKAEDRENTEAFF. The CDR3 nucleotides read TGTGCCAGCAGCAAAGCGGAGGACAGGGAGAACACTGAAGCTTTCTTT.

CDR3 bases: TGCAGTGCTAGGAGGGAATTGAGCAATCAGCCCCAGCATTTT. This sequence encodes CSARRELSNQPQHF. The genes are TRBV20-1 and TRBJ1-5; no clear D gene. Germline V gene data show CDR1 as DFQATT and CDR2 as SNEGSKA (reference sequence). Trimming took off 3 bases at V and 1 base at J, with 10 bases between the two ends. The CDR3 has 14 residues.

CDR3 sequence: CASSSDSPEQYF. CDR3 DNA: TGTGCCAGCAGCTCGGACAGTCCCGAGCAGTACTTC. The rearrangement links TRBV7-6 to TRBJ2-7, with D tentatively TRBD1 (6 bases). From germline, CDR1 is SGHVS and CDR2 FNYEAQ. This CDR3 has 12 amino acids. The V end lost 4 bases, the J end lost 6 bases, and 10 bases lay between the germline ends.

The J gene is TRBJ1-2, the V gene TRBV27; 8 positions match TRBD1. The CDR3 totals 14 residues. The V and J ends lost 5 bases and 7 bases, in that order; junction bases with no gene match: 9. Germline lookup yields CDR1 MNHEY and CDR2 SMNVEV (reference sequence). The CDR3 region has the DNA TGTGCCAGCAGTAATCGCCAGGGGGCGGGTGGCTACACCTTC. It translates to CASSNRQGAGGYTF.

The chain uses TRBV6-1 and TRBJ1-6; 7 nucleotides match TRBD1. This CDR3 is built from 14 residues. The germline gives CDR1 MNHNS, CDR2 SASEGT. V dropped 6 bases and J dropped 5; count of bases not matched to a gene: 4. This chain's CDR3 is CASSGQVHNSPLHF. The DNA of the CDR3 is TGTGCCAGCAGCGGACAGGTCCATAATTCACCCCTCCACTTT.

V usage is TRBV4-3 and J usage is TRBJ1-4; TRBD1 is a possible D gene (5 bases). The CDR3 runs to 16 residues. Trimming removed 5 bases from V and 4 bases from J, with 17 bases in between. Germline V gene sequence: CDR1 LGHNA, CDR2 YSLEER. The CDR3 DNA reads TGCGCCAGCAGCGATATAGCGACAGCACATAATGAAAAACTGTTTTTT. This encodes CASSDIATAHNEKLFF.

The chain couples TRBV7-2 to TRBJ2-2; D gene uncertain. Trimming left V 4 bases short and J 2 bases short, with 17 bases between. In germline, CDR1 is SGHTA, CDR2 FQGNSA. The CDR3 extends over 17 amino acids. The CDR3 DNA is TGTGCCAGCAGCTCCTATCCCCCCGGGCTTAACACCGGGGAGCTGTTTTTT. Translating it yields CASSSYPPGLNTGELFF.

Comment on this clonotype: This is likely a read error, given that the CDR3 carries no conserved phenylalanine or tryptophan at its end. This chain joins TRBV7-2 and TRBJ2-1; 14 bases align to TRBD2. V shed 1 base, J shed 5 bases, and the junction held 10 bases outside the gene matches. The CDR3 extends over 19 amino acids. Germline CDR1 is SGHTA and CDR2 is FQGNSA. This CDR3 reads CASSLVPGLAGGRNNEQFL. The CDR3 nucleotides read TGTGCCAGCAGCTTAGTCCCCGGACTAGCGGGGGGAAGAAACAATGAGCAGTTCTTA.

This clonotype was seen a handful of times. The rearrangement joins TRBV6-5 to TRBJ1-4; 7 bases agree with TRBD1. The ends lost 7 bases at V and 5 bases at J; junction bases unmatched: 7. Per germline, CDR1 MNHEY and CDR2 SVGAGI. The CDR3 runs 14 residues. DNA for the CDR3: TGTGCCAGCATCAGGGGGGGGGTCAATGAAAAACTGTTTTTT. Translation: CASIRGGVNEKLFF.

This clonotype was recorded at least ten times. V gene TRBV5-6 combines with J gene TRBJ1-2; 8 nucleotides align to TRBD1. Trimming took 3 bases from V and 4 from J; bases not matched to a gene: 5. The length of the CDR3 is 14 residues. Looked up from germline, CDR1 is SGHDT and CDR2 is YYEEEE. The CDR3 bases are TGTGCCAGCAGCTCCCGGACAGGGACCTATGGCTACACCTTC. Translation gives CASSSRTGTYGYTF. Complete variable domain (other parts from reference TRBV5-6 and TRBJ1-2): DAGVTQSPTHLIKTRGQQVTLRCSPKSGHDTVSWYQQALGQGPQFIFQYYEEEERQRGNFPDRFSGHQFPNYSSELNVNALLLGDSALYLCASSSRTGTYGYTFGSGTRLTVV.

Ten or more counts support this clonotype. The chain has TRBV7-2 and TRBJ2-5; perhaps TRBD1 as D (6 bases). Deletions cut 5 bases from V and 5 bases from J, with 12 bases between. From germline, CDR1 is SGHTA and CDR2 FQGNSA. The CDR3 consists of 13 residues. The CDR3 DNA follows: TGTGCCAGCAGCCCAAACAGGGACGAGACCCAGTACTTC. This translates into CASSPNRDETQYF.

The V call is TRBV15, the J call TRBJ1-2, with TRBD1 identical over 7 bases. CDR3 length: 14 residues. The ends lost 3 bases at V and 4 bases at J; junction bases unmatched: 5. Germline loops: CDR1 LNHNV, CDR2 YYDKDF (reference sequence). The CDR3 reads CATSSEGGPYGYTF. The DNA for the CDR3 is TGTGCCACCAGCAGCGAAGGGGGCCCCTATGGCTACACCTTC.

The chain uses TRBV5-6 and TRBJ2-7; D is perhaps TRBD1 (5 bases). V was cut by 6 bases and J by 6 bases, with 25 bases left in between. Germline V gives CDR1 SGHDT, CDR2 YYEEEE. This CDR3 has 16 amino acids. CDR3 DNA: TGTGCCAGCACCGGGCTCCAGGGAACGACTCCACGCGAGCAGTACTTC. Amino acids: CASTGLQGTTPREQYF.

This clonotype was seen only a few times. V gene TRBV10-3 combines with J gene TRBJ2-1, with 11 bases lining up with TRBD2. CDR1 and CDR2 (germline): ENHRY, SYGVKD. This CDR3 spans 14 amino acids. With V trimmed by 7 bases and J by 4 bases, 3 bases remained unmatched. The CDR3 DNA reads TGTGCCATCAACCTAGCGGGAGGATACAATGAGCAGTTCTTC. It codes for CAINLAGGYNEQFF.

The rearrangement links TRBV20-1 to TRBJ2-7, with no clear D. This CDR3 is built from 13 residues. Germline CDR1 is DFQATT and CDR2 is SNEGSKA (reference sequence). The CDR3 DNA reads as TGCACCACATCCTTGGCCGGGCTCCGAGAGCAGTACTTC. Encoded protein: CTTSLAGLREQYF.